This T cell receptor beta chain stems from a study of blood T cell repertoires in COVID-19. For the study at large: Samples of COVID-19 (acute and convalescent) were obtained from the United States, Italy and Spain. In each case, the material was cDNA or gDNA derived from T cells, B-cell-depleted T cells, or PBMCs.

Methods used by the authors: Reference gene primers were amplified, and this amplification served to estimate nucleated cell counts. Using immunoSEQ multiplex PCR, the repertoire was profiled, and TCRdb retains in-frame clones only, with some absent. The DNA was the basis for D and trimming; V, J and clone size are from that table. The profile shows under 300,000 clones, around 90% of them singletons. Sequenced: peripheral blood. The TCR originated in a woman aged 40 to 50 with acute or convalescent COVID-19.

The CDR3 spells CASSLGLEAFF. Here the CDR3 DNA reads TGTGCCAGCAGCTTGGGGCTTGAAGCTTTCTTT. The chain carries TRBV5-4 and TRBJ1-1; D uncertain. The germline V gene has CDR1 SGHNT and CDR2 YYREEE (reference sequence). Deletions cut 0 bases from V and 7 bases from J, with 4 bases between. This CDR3 is built from 11 residues.